This is a list of T cell receptor beta chains from one sample in a study of T cell responses to AZD1222 COVID-19 vaccine. The method was immunoSEQ multiplex PCR; TCRdb's version includes in-frame clones alone and lacks a portion of them. The table has roughly 100,000 clones, roughly 88% seen once. This specimen was peripheral blood, taken on day 0 of AZD1222 vaccination. The receptors here all came from an adult in good health. The CDR3 runs from the conserved cysteine through the conserved F or W. Fields, in order: V gene, CDR3 protein.

TRBV4-3,CASSHLSRGDEAFF
TRBV27,CASSLDREQYF
TRBV24-1,CATSGGQGTDTQYF
TRBV10-3,CAIRDHRDRVHEQYF
TRBV19,CASSTLSGRAVEQFF
TRBV19,CASSIQDQETQYF
TRBV7-9,CASSLGLVPGGPGETQYF
TRBV19,CASSQDKNQPQHF
TRBV5-1,CASSLVGGTGELFF
TRBV19,CASISGRASLPGELFF
TRBV28,CASSLGLTNEQFF
TRBV28,CASTSGGGYGYTF
TRBV18,CASSPPTTEKAFF
TRBV7-2,CASSFIAGGSDTQYF
TRBV30,CAWSWTNSGANVLTF
TRBV18,CASSPLDRADTQYF
TRBV20-1,CSASLETQYF
TRBV6-5,CASRYLLEEYF
TRBV15,CATSRVVLAGSSYNEQFF
TRBV28,CASSSGATGKRYEQYF
TRBV19,CASSIAADTQYF
TRBV7-2,CASSYVLGEHQPQHF
TRBV19,CASSSRLAGNNEQFF
TRBV30,CAWSVGTTNTGELFF
TRBV3-1/TRBV3-2,CASSRGTRCEQFF
TRBV6-2/TRBV6-3,CASSHRGPGSGANVLTF
TRBV7-9,CASSLRTSGEQFF
TRBV15,CATSRSGTSGRDEQFF
TRBV30,CAWSPSANSPLHF
TRBV5-1,CASSLAGTRTYEQYF
TRBV7-6,CASSEGSSYSPQYF
TRBV6-5,CASNRDSSYNEQFF
TRBV15,CATGLHGVNNEQFF
TRBV27,CASRIRDFPYNEQFF
TRBV12-5,CASGLAQGGYTDTQYF
TRBV28,CASTSTPMETQYF
TRBV12-3/TRBV12-4,CASRTNEKLFF
TRBV18,CASSPIGLAGGGAKNIQYF
TRBV19,CATFDRDPNQPQHF
TRBV6-2/TRBV6-3,CASSPRWLVGQPQHF
TRBV7-2,CASSLVGTSGGYEQYF
TRBV5-1,CASFPGHGDLYEQYF
TRBV5-1,CASSLSAGADYEQYF
TRBV5-1,CASGGQAYEQYF
TRBV18,CASSPQDSLRARQPQHF
TRBV19,CASRGGQRLLNQPQHF
TRBV12-3/TRBV12-4,CASSPRTGGGYTF
TRBV28,CATAGAYTGELFF
TRBV3-1/TRBV3-2,CASSQDPSAGNTGELFF
TRBV28,CASSSRVPGEQYF
TRBV5-1,CASSGGTSGVSEQFF
TRBV4-3,CASSQEWSPNQPQHF
TRBV2,CASSDIGGWGEQYF
TRBV28,CASSFSTSGHNEQFF
TRBV5-1,CASGGAGTGELFF